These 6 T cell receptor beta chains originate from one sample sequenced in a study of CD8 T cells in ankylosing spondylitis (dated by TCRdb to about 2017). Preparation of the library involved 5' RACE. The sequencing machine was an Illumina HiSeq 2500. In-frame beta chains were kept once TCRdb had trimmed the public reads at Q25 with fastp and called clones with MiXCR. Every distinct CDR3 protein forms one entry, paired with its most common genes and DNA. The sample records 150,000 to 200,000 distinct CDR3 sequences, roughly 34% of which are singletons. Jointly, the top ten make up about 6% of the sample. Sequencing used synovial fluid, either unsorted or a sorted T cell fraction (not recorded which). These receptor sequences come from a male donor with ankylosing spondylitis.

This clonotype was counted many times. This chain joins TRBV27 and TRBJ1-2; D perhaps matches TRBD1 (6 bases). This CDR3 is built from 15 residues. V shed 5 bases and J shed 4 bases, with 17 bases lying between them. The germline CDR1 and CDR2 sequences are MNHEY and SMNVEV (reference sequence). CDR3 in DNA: TGTGCCAGCAGTCAAGGACAGAGTCCTATCTATGGCTACACCTTC. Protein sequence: CASSQGQSPIYGYTF.

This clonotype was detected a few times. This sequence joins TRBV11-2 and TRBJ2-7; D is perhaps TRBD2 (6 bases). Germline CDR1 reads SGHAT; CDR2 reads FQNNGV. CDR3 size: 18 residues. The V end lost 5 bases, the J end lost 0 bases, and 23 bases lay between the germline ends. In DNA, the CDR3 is TGTGCCAGCAGCCCCTTAGCCCGGCAGCGGGCCAGCTCCTACGAGCAGTACTTC. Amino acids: CASSPLARQRASSYEQYF.

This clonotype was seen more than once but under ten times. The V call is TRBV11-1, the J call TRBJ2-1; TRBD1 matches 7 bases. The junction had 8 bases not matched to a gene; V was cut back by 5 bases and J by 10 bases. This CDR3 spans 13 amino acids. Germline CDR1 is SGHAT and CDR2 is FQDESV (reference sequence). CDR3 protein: CASSQVTGSEQFF. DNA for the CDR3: TGTGCCAGCAGCCAAGTGACAGGGTCCGAGCAGTTCTTC. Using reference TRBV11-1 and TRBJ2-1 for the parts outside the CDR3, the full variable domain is EAEVAQSPRYKITEKSQAVAFWCDPISGHATLYWYRQILGQGPELLVQFQDESVVDDSQLPKDRFSAERLKGVDSTLKIQPAELGDSAMYLCASSQVTGSEQFFGPGTRLTVL.

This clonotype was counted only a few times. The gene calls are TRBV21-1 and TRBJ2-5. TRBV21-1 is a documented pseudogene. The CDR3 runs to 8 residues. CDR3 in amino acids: CASSKRYF. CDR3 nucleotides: TGTGCCAGCAGCAAGAGATACTTC.

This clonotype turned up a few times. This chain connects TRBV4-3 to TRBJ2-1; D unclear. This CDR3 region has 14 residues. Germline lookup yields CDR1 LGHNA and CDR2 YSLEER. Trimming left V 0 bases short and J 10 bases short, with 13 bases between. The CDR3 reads CASSQDVTRVEQFF. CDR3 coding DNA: TGCGCCAGCAGCCAAGATGTGACACGGGTGGAGCAGTTCTTC.

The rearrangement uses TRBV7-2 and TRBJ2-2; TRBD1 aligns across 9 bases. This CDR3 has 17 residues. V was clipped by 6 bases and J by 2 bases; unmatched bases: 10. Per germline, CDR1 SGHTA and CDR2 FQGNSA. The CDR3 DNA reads TGTGCCAGCAGGAAACCCGGGACAGGGCTTAACACCGGGGAGCTGTTTTTT. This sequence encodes CASRKPGTGLNTGELFF.